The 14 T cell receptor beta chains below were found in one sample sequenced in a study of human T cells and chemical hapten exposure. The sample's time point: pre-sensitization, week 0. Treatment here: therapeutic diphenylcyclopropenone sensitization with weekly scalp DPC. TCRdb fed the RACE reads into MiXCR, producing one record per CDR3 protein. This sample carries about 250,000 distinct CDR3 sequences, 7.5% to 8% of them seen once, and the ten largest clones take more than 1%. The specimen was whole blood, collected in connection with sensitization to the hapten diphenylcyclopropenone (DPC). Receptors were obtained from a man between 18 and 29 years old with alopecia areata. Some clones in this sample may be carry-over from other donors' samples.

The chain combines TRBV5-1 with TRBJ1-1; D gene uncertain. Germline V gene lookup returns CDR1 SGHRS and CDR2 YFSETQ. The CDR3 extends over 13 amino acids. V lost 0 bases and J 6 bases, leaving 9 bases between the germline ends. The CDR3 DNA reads TGCGCCAGCAGCTTGGTGGACGGGGCTGAAGCTTTCTTT. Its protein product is CASSLVDGAEAFF.

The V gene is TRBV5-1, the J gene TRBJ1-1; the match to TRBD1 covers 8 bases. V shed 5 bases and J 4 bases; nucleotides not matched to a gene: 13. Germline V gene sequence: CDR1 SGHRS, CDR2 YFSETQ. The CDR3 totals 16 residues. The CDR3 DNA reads TGCGCCAGCAGACGGACAGGGCAGGAGTCGGGCACTGAAGCTTTCTTT. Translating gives CASRRTGQESGTEAFF.

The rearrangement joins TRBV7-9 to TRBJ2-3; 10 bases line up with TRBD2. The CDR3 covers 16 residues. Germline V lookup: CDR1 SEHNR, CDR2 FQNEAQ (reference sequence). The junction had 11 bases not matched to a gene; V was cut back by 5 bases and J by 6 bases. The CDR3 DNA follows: TGTGCCAGCAGCCCCCCAGCGGGGGGGCCAACGGATACGCAGTATTTT. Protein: CASSPPAGGPTDTQYF. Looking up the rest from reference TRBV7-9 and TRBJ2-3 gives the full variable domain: DTGVSQNPRHKITKRGQNVTFRCDPISEHNRLYWYRQTLGQGPEFLTYFQNEAQLEKSRLLSDRFSAERPKGSFSTLEIQRTEQGDSAMYLCASSPPAGGPTDTQYFGPGTRLTVL.

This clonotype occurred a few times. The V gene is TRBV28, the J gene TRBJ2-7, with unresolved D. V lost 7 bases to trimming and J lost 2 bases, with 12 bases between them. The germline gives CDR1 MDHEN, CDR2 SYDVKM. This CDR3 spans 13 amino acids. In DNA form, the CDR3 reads TGTGCCAGCATGTGGAGAGACCCCTACGAGCAGTACTTC. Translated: CASMWRDPYEQYF.

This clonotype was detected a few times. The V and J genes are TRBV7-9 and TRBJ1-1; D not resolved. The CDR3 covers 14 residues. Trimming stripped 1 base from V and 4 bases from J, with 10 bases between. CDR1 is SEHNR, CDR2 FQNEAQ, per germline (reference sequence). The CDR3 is CASSLGYGSTEAFF. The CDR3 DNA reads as TGTGCCAGCAGCTTAGGATACGGCAGCACTGAAGCTTTCTTT.

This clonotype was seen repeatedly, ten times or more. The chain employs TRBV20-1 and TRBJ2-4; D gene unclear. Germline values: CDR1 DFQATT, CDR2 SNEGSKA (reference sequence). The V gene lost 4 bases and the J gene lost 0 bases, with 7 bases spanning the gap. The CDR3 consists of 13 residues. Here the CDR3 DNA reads TGCAGTGCTAAGACCCTAGCCAAAAACATTCAGTACTTC. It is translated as CSAKTLAKNIQYF.

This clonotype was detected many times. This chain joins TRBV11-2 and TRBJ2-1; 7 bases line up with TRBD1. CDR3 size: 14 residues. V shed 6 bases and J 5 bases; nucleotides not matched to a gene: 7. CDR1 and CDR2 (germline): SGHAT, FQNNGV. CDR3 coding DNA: TGTGCCAGCAGACGACCAGGACAGGACAATGAGCAGTTCTTC. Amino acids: CASRRPGQDNEQFF.

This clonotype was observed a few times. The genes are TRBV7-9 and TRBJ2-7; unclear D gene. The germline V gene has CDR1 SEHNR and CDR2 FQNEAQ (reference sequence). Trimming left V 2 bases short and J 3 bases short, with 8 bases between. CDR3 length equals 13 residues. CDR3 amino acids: CASSLTALYEQYV. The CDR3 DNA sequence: TGTGCCAGCAGCTTAACAGCCCTCTACGAGCAGTACGTC.

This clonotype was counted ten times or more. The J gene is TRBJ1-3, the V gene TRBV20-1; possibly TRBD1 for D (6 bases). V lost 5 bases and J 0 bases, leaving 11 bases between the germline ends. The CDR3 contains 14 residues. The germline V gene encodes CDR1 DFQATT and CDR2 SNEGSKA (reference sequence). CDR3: CSAGRDISGNTIYF. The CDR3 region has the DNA TGCAGTGCTGGCCGGGACATCTCTGGAAACACCATATATTTT.

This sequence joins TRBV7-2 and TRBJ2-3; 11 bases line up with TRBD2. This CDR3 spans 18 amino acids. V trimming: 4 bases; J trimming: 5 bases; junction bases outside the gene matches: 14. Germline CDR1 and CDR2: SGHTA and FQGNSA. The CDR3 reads CASSSRPGMTSGKDTQYF. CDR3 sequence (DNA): TGTGCCAGCAGCTCCCGACCTGGAATGACTAGCGGGAAAGATACGCAGTATTTT.

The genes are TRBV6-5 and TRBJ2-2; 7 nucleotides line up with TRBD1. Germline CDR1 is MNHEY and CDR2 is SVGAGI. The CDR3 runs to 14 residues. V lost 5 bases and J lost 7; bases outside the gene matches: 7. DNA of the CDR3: TGTGCCAGCAGTCCCAGGGGGTTTCACGGGGAGCTGTTTTTT. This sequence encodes CASSPRGFHGELFF.

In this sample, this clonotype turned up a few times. CDR3: CASSLEETDTQYF. The CDR3 DNA is TGTGCCAGCAGCTTAGAGGAGACAGATACGCAGTATTTT. J is TRBJ2-3 and V is TRBV11-2; D unclear. Germline V gene sequence: CDR1 SGHAT, CDR2 FQNNGV. The length of the CDR3 is 13 residues. The V end was cut by 0 bases, the J end by 3 bases, with 4 bases between.

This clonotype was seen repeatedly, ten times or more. The CDR3, as DNA: TGTGCCAGCAGTTGGGGGAACACCGGGGAGCTGTTTTTT. It encodes CASSWGNTGELFF. The chain combines TRBV27 with TRBJ2-2, with no clear D. The CDR3 runs to 13 residues. The germline V gene encodes CDR1 MNHEY and CDR2 SMNVEV (reference sequence). The V gene lost 4 bases and the J gene lost 1 base, with 4 bases spanning the gap.

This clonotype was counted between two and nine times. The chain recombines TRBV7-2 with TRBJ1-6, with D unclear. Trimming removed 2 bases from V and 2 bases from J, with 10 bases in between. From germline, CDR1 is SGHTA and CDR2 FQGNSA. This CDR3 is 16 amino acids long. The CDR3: CASSLWSATYNSPLHF. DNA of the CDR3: TGTGCCAGCAGCTTATGGTCAGCCACCTATAATTCACCCCTCCACTTT.